A selection of T cell receptor beta chains follows, all from one sample in a study of blood T cells in healthy people across ages. TCRdb used MiXCR to reprocess the 5' RACE reads, holding one entry per CDR3 protein. This sample has fewer than 1,000,000 distinct CDR3 sequences, with under 55% found just once. Material: blood. The receptors shown here come from a man aged 55 to 69 in good health. The CDR3 runs from the conserved cysteine through the conserved F or W. A D gene is named only where the DNA matches it firmly. Size is stated for part of the rows, as once, few or many counts, or as a class when the clone is expanded.

j_call | v_call | clone_size | d_call | cdr3_nt | cdr3_aa
TRBJ2-7 | TRBV11-2 | NA | TRBD1 | TGTGCCAGCAGCTTAGACGGACAGGGCCACTACGAGCAGTACTTC | CASSLDGQGHYEQYF
TRBJ1-2 | TRBV11-3 | NA | NA | TGTGCCAGCAGCTTAGATCGGAAGGGAACCAACTATGGCTACACCTTC | CASSLDRKGTNYGYTF
TRBJ2-1 | TRBV20-1 | few | TRBD2 | TGCAGTGCTCGTCCAGCGGGGTGGACCTACAATGAGCAGTTCTTC | CSARPAGWTYNEQFF
TRBJ2-7 | TRBV7-8 | few | TRBD2 | TGTGCCAGCAGCCAGGGACTAGCGAATACCTACGAGCAGTACTTC | CASSQGLANTYEQYF
TRBJ2-5 | TRBV4-1 | NA | NA | TGCGCCAGCAGCCAAGAAAGTGCGGGTAATGAGCAGTACTTC | CASSQESAGNEQYF
TRBJ1-2 | TRBV19 | NA | NA | TGTGCCAGTAGTATACCCGGGACGCCTAGCTATGGCTACACCTTC | CASSIPGTPSYGYTF
TRBJ2-2 | TRBV11-3 | NA | TRBD1 | TGTGCCAGCAGCCGTAACAGGGGCACGAACACCGGGGAGCTGTTTTTT | CASSRNRGTNTGELFF
TRBJ2-7 | TRBV20-1 | few | TRBD1 | TGCAGTGCTAGAGGTCAGGGGGAGCAGTACTTT | CSARGQGEQYF
TRBJ2-1 | TRBV6-6 | NA | TRBD1 | TGTGCCAGCAGTTACCGAATCGAGGGGGCGGGTCGGAATGAGCAGTTCTTC | CASSYRIEGAGRNEQFF
TRBJ1-3 | TRBV7-2 | NA | NA | TGTGCCAGCAGCTTAAATGGAAACACCATATATTTT | CASSLNGNTIYF
TRBJ2-6 | TRBV3-1 | NA | NA | TGCGCCAGCAGCCAAGTAATAGAGGGGAAGACTCCGTCTGGGGCCGACGTCCTGACTTTC | CASSQVIEGKTPSGADVLTF
TRBJ1-6 | TRBV7-8 | NA | NA | TGTGCCAGCAGCCCCCAACTAGTCCAGGGTTCACCCCTCCACTTT | CASSPQLVQGSPLHF
TRBJ2-7 | TRBV7-2 | NA | TRBD1 | TGTGCCAGCAGCTTAGGCGGGACAGGGGGCGTCGAGCAGTACTTC | CASSLGGTGGVEQYF
TRBJ2-3 | TRBV6-1 | few | TRBD2 | TGTGCCAGCAGTAGACTAGCGGATGCAGATACGCAGTATTTT | CASSRLADADTQYF
TRBJ2-7 | TRBV6-2/TRBV6-3 | NA | NA | TGTGCCAGCAGGATAACGTACGAGCAGTACTTC | CASRITYEQYF
TRBJ2-5 | TRBV27 | few | NA | TGTGCCAGCAGTTACCGACAGAGGGGCAATGAGCAGTACTTC | CASSYRQRGNEQYF
TRBJ2-3 | TRBV5-1 | NA | TRBD1 | TGCGCCAGCAGCTCGGGACAGTCTAGCACAGATACGCAGTATTTT | CASSSGQSSTDTQYF
TRBJ2-7 | TRBV29-1 | NA | TRBD1 | TGCAGCGTTGTACCGACAGGGATCTACGAGCAGTACTTC | CSVVPTGIYEQYF
TRBJ1-2 | TRBV20-1 | NA | NA | TGCAGTGCTAGAGCGGCTGGCGCTGGCTATGGCTACACCTTC | CSARAAGAGYGYTF
TRBJ2-3 | TRBV10-3 | NA | TRBD2 | TGTGCCATCAGTGAGATGGGTAGCGGGGAGAAAGATACGCAGTATTTT | CAISEMGSGEKDTQYF
TRBJ1-5 | TRBV29-1 | few | NA | TGCAGCGTTGAGTTTGGGGTGGGTCAGCCCCAGCATTTT | CSVEFGVGQPQHF
TRBJ2-3 | TRBV11-2 | NA | NA | TGTGCCAGCAGCTTGATAAGGGGGGACACAGATACGCAGTATTTT | CASSLIRGDTDTQYF
TRBJ1-6 | TRBV10-2 | NA | TRBD1 | TGCGCCAGCAGTGAGCCTACAGGGGTTTGGGATTCACCCCTCCACTTT | CASSEPTGVWDSPLHF
TRBJ2-7 | TRBV7-2 | NA | NA | TGTGCCAGCAGCTTAGTACTAGCTTCCTACGAGCAGTACTTC | CASSLVLASYEQYF